A selection of T cell receptor beta chains follows, all from one sample in a study of post-analysis software for immune sequencing data. TCRdb redid the calling of the PCR reads with MiXCR, one entry per CDR3 protein. The sample has some 890,000 distinct CDR3 sequences; about 53% are singletons. Material for sequencing was blood. The source is a girl aged 5 to 17 with multiple sclerosis. CDR3s include the opening cysteine and the closing phenylalanine or tryptophan. A D gene is named only where the DNA matches it firmly. Clone size is not always given. Where it is, it says once, few, many or a class for expanded clones.

V	D	size	J	CDR3	DNA
TRBV9	TRBD1	few	TRBJ2-7	CASSVGTGVSEQYF	TGTGCCAGCAGCGTCGGGACAGGGGTCTCCGAGCAGTACTTC
TRBV20-1	TRBD1	.	TRBJ2-3	CSALRGQGSDTQYF	TGCAGTGCGCTTCGGGGACAGGGGTCAGATACGCAGTATTTT
TRBV14	.	few	TRBJ2-7	CASSLAPRTDHYEQYF	TGTGCCAGCAGCTTAGCCCCTAGGACAGATCACTACGAGCAGTACTTC
TRBV6-5	.	few	TRBJ1-5	CASSYARDNQPQHF	TGTGCCAGCAGTTACGCCAGGGACAATCAGCCCCAGCATTTT
TRBV7-2	TRBD2	.	TRBJ2-3	CASSPPRRGGVDTQYF	TGTGCCAGCAGCCCCCCGCGCCGGGGAGGGGTAGATACGCAGTATTTT
TRBV5-1	.	.	TRBJ1-1	CASSPPEGFMNTEAFF	TGCGCCAGCAGCCCACCCGAGGGGTTTATGAACACTGAAGCTTTCTTT
TRBV7-9	TRBD2	.	TRBJ2-4	CASSRAGLAGDGIQYF	TGTGCCAGCAGCCGAGCGGGACTAGCGGGAGACGGCATTCAGTACTTC
TRBV27	.	.	TRBJ2-3	CASTDLIGTDTQYF	TGTGCCAGTACGGACCTCATTGGGACAGATACGCAGTATTTT
TRBV24-1	.	.	TRBJ2-2	CATSDAASVTGELFF	TGTGCCACCAGTGACGCCGCATCAGTCACCGGGGAGCTGTTTTTT
TRBV7-8	.	.	TRBJ1-1	CASSLGGKGTEAFF	TGTGCCAGCAGCTTAGGGGGGAAGGGAACTGAAGCTTTCTTT
TRBV3-1	.	.	TRBJ1-2	CASSQGPTTNYGYTF	TGTGCCAGCAGTCAAGGCCCGACGACTAACTATGGCTACACCTTC
TRBV12-3/TRBV12-4	.	once	TRBJ1-5	CASRNGQSSNQPQHF	TGTGCCAGCAGAAATGGACAGTCTAGCAATCAGCCCCAGCATTTT
TRBV6-1	TRBD1	.	TRBJ2-2	CASSGGWTGLAGELFF	TGTGCCAGCAGTGGGGGTTGGACAGGGCTGGCCGGGGAGCTGTTTTTT
TRBV29-1	TRBD2	.	TRBJ2-7	CSVAGLAEPLEQYF	TGCAGCGTTGCGGGACTAGCGGAACCTTTAGAGCAGTACTTC
TRBV11-1	TRBD2	few	TRBJ2-1	CASSLSGRAIYNEQFF	TGTGCCAGCAGCTTAAGCGGGAGGGCCATCTACAATGAGCAGTTCTTC
TRBV3-1	TRBD2	few	TRBJ2-7	CASSSRTRSPYEQYF	TGTGCCAGCAGCTCCCGGACTAGGTCCCCCTACGAGCAGTACTTC
TRBV20-1	TRBD2	.	TRBJ2-7	CSASGGRASYEQYF	TGCAGTGCTAGCGGCGGGAGGGCCTCCTACGAGCAGTACTTC
TRBV20-1	TRBD1	once	TRBJ1-4	CSAPSGQGGEKLFF	TGCAGTGCTCCATCGGGACAGGGAGGGGAAAAACTGTTTTTT
TRBV18	.	.	TRBJ2-1	CASSPKDGNEQFF	TGTGCCAGCTCACCGAAGGACGGGAATGAGCAGTTCTTC
TRBV5-1	TRBD1	.	TRBJ2-7	CASSSTGGTSYEQYF	TGCGCCAGCAGCTCGACAGGGGGGACATCCTACGAGCAGTACTTC
TRBV20-1	TRBD2	.	TRBJ2-3	CSATPGGSGDTQYF	TGCAGTGCTACTCCCGGCGGGAGTGGTGATACGCAGTATTTT
TRBV7-9	.	.	TRBJ2-7	CASSFNIYEQYF	TGTGCCAGCAGCTTTAACATCTACGAGCAGTACTTC
TRBV12-3/TRBV12-4	TRBD1	.	TRBJ1-5	CASSFDRGNQPQHF	TGTGCCAGCAGTTTCGACAGGGGCAATCAGCCCCAGCATTTT
TRBV29-1	TRBD1	.	TRBJ1-2	CSVDKYGQGARGYTF	TGCAGCGTTGATAAATATGGACAGGGGGCTCGTGGCTACACCTTC
TRBV4-2	TRBD2	.	TRBJ2-7	CASSQEASGAYEQYF	TGTGCCAGCAGCCAAGAGGCTAGCGGGGCCTACGAGCAGTACTTC
TRBV12-3/TRBV12-4	.	.	TRBJ2-7	CASNHGTGDEQYF	TGTGCCAGCAACCACGGGACGGGCGACGAGCAGTACTTC
TRBV20-1	TRBD1	few	TRBJ2-5	CSAPYRGQETQYF	TGCAGTGCCCCCTACAGGGGCCAGGAGACCCAGTACTTC
TRBV29-1	.	few	TRBJ1-2	CSVDRQGPSSYGYTF	TGCAGCGTTGATCGCCAGGGGCCTTCCTCCTATGGCTACACCTTC
TRBV9	.	.	TRBJ2-7	CASSVEEAPIEQYF	TGTGCCAGCAGCGTAGAGGAGGCTCCCATCGAGCAGTACTTC
TRBV3-1	TRBD1	.	TRBJ1-4	CASSLRTGGNEKLFF	TGTGCCAGCAGCCTCCGGACAGGGGGAAATGAAAAACTGTTTTTT
TRBV29-1	.	.	TRBJ1-2	CSVGFRGSGYTF	TGCAGCGTCGGATTCAGGGGTTCCGGCTACACCTTC
TRBV27	TRBD2	few	TRBJ2-1	CASSLTSGNYNEQFF	TGTGCCAGCAGTTTGACTAGCGGGAACTACAATGAGCAGTTCTTC
TRBV5-1	TRBD2	.	TRBJ2-1	CASSSSGRALNEQFF	TGCGCCAGCAGCTCTAGCGGGAGGGCCCTCAATGAGCAGTTCTTC
TRBV28	.	.	TRBJ2-1	CASSLLGRVQFF	TGTGCCAGCAGTTTACTTGGCCGGGTGCAGTTCTTC
TRBV29-1	TRBD1	.	TRBJ2-6	CSVGGTGRSGANVLTF	TGCAGCGTTGGTGGGACAGGCCGCTCTGGGGCCAACGTCCTGACTTTC
TRBV5-1	TRBD2	.	TRBJ2-2	CASSSRSSGGAGERFF	TGCGCCAGCAGCTCTCGGAGTAGCGGGGGGGCCGGGGAGCGGTTTTTT
TRBV10-2	TRBD2	.	TRBJ2-1	CASRTPGLVEKNEQFF	TGCGCCAGCAGGACACCGGGACTAGTGGAAAAGAATGAGCAGTTCTTC
TRBV5-1	TRBD2	.	TRBJ2-5	CASSLIGLAGGTFQETQYF	TGCGCCAGCAGCTTGATAGGGCTAGCGGGAGGAACATTCCAAGAGACCCAGTACTTC
TRBV6-6	.	few	TRBJ1-2	CASSYDIRVNYGYTF	TGTGCCAGCAGTTACGATATCAGGGTGAACTATGGCTACACCTTC
TRBV24-1	.	.	TRBJ2-1	CATSDPWQGGNEQFF	TGTGCCACCAGTGACCCCTGGCAGGGAGGCAATGAGCAGTTCTTC